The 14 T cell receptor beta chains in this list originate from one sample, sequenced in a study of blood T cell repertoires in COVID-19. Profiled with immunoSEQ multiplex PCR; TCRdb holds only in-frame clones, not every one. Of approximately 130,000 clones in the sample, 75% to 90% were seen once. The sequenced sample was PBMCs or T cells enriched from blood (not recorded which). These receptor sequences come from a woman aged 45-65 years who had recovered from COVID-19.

The CDR3 bases are TGTGCCAGCAGCTCGTTACTAGCGGGGGGAATGTACTTC. It yields the protein CASSSLLAGGMYF. The chain joins TRBV5-4 to TRBJ2-7; 12 bases map to TRBD2. The V and J ends lost 3 bases and 12 bases, in that order; junction bases with no gene match: 7. The CDR3 totals 13 residues. The germline V gene encodes CDR1 SGHNT and CDR2 YYREEE (reference sequence). The variable domain in full, completed from reference TRBV5-4 and TRBJ2-7, reads ETGVTQSPTHLIKTRGQQVTLRCSSQSGHNTVSWYQQALGQGPQFIFQYYREEENGRGNFPPRFSGLQFPNYSSELNVNALELDDSALYLCASSSLLAGGMYFGPGTRLTVT.

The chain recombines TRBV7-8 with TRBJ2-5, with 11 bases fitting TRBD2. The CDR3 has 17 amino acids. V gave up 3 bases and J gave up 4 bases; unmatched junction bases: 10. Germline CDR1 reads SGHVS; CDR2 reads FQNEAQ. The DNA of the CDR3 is TGTGCCAGCAGCTTCGGGCTACTAGCGGGGGTTTCAGAGACCCAGTACTTC. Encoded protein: CASSFGLLAGVSETQYF.

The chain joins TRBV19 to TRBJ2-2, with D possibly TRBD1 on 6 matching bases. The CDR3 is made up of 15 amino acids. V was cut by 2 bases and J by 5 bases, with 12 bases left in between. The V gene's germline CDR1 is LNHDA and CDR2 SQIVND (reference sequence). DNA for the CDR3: TGTGCCAGTAGTATACGTCCAGGGACAACCGGGGAGCTGTTTTTT. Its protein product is CASSIRPGTTGELFF.

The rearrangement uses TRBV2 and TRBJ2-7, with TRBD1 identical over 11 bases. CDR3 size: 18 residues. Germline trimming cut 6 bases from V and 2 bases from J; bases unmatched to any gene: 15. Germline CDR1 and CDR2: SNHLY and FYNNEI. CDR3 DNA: TGTGCCAGCAGCGCCGGGACAGGGGGGCGCCTAGCACCCTACGAGCAGTACTTC. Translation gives CASSAGTGGRLAPYEQYF.

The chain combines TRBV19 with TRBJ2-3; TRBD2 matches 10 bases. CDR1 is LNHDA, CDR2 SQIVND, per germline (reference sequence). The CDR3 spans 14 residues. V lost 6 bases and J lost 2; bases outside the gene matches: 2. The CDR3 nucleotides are TGTGCCAGTAGGCTAGCGGGGGCCACAGATACGCAGTATTTT. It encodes CASRLAGATDTQYF.

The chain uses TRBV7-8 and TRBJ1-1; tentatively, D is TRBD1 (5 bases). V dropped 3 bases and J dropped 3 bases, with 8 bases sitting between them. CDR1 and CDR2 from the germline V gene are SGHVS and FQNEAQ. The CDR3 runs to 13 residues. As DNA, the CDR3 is TGTGCCAGCAGCTTCTCACAGGACACTGAAGCTTTCTTT. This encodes CASSFSQDTEAFF.

CDR3 in amino acids: CASSFGSGPISYNEQFF. The CDR3 DNA sequence: TGCGCCAGCAGCTTCGGTAGCGGGCCTATCTCCTACAATGAGCAGTTCTTC. The V and J genes are TRBV5-1 and TRBJ2-1; 7 bases are a match to TRBD2. The CDR3 totals 17 residues. Trimming cost V 2 bases and J 0 bases; bases outside gene matches: 8. Germline values: CDR1 SGHRS, CDR2 YFSETQ.

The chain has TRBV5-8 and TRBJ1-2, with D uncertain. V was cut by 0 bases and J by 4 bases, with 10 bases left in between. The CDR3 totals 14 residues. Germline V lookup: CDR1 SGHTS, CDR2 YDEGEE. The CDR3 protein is CASSLGRPTYGYTF. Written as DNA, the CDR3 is TGTGCCAGCAGCTTGGGCAGGCCAACCTATGGCTACACCTTC.

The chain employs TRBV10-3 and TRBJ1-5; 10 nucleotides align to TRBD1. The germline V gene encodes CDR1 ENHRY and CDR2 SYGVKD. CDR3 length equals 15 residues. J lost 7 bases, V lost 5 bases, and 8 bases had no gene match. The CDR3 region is CAISLDGQGGQPQHF. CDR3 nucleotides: TGTGCCATCAGTTTGGATGGACAGGGGGGGCAGCCCCAGCATTTT.

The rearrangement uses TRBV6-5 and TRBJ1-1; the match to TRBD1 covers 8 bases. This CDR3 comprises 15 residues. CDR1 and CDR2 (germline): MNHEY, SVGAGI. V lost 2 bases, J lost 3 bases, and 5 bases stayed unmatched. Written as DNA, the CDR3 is TGTGCCAGCAGTTACAATGCAGGGGGCGACACTGAAGCTTTCTTT. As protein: CASSYNAGGDTEAFF.

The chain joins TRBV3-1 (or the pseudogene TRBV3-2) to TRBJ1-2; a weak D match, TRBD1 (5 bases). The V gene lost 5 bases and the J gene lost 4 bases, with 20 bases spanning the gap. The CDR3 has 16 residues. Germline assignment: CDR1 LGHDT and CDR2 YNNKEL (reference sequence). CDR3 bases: TGTGCCAGCAGCTCCCTGGGGGGGAAAGCCTTCTATGGCTACACCTTC. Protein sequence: CASSSLGGKAFYGYTF.

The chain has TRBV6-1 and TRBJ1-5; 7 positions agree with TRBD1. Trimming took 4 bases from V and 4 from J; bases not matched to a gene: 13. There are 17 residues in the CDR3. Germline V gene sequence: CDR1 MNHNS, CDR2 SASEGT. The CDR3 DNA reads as TGTGCCAGCAGTGGGACAGGCGCTACCGCCAGGAATCAGCCCCAGCATTTT. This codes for CASSGTGATARNQPQHF.

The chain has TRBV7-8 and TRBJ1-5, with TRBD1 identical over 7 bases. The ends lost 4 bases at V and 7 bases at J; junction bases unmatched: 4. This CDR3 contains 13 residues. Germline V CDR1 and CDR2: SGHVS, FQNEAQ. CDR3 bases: TGTGCCAGCAGCTGGACAGGTCCGCAGCCCCAGCATTTT. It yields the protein CASSWTGPQPQHF.

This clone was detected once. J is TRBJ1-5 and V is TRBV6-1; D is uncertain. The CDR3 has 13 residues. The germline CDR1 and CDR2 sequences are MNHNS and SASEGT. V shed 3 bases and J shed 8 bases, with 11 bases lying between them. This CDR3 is CASSDGLEEPQHF. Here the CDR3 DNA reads TGTGCCAGCAGTGACGGGCTGGAGGAGCCCCAGCATTTT.